This T cell receptor beta chain was sequenced for a study of shared clonotypes between healthy human individuals. Study in general: The composition of the donors was a couple of women and a few men aged 18 to 49.

In the case of this clone: As yet, its antigen is unknown.

Profiling relied on immunoSEQ multiplex PCR, and the TCRdb table lists in-frame clones only, not all of them. The sample lists approximately 1,500,000 clones, about 98% occurring once. Regarding the study as a whole: Of the naive CD4 clonotypes, roughly 5% were shared across several donors.

The TCR originated in a man between 25 and 39 years old in good health. Sequencing was done on a sample of naive CD4+ T cells sorted from blood. Subset in this sample: CD45RA+ positively selected.

CDR3 bases: TGTGCCAGTACACAAAACGTGATTCTAGCCAAAAACATTCAGTACTTC. The encoded protein is CASTQNVILAKNIQYF. This chain joins TRBV19 and TRBJ2-4, with D unresolved. Germline V gives CDR1 LNHDA, CDR2 SQIVND (reference sequence). CDR3 size: 16 residues. The V and J ends lost 7 bases and 0 bases respectively, with 16 bases between them.